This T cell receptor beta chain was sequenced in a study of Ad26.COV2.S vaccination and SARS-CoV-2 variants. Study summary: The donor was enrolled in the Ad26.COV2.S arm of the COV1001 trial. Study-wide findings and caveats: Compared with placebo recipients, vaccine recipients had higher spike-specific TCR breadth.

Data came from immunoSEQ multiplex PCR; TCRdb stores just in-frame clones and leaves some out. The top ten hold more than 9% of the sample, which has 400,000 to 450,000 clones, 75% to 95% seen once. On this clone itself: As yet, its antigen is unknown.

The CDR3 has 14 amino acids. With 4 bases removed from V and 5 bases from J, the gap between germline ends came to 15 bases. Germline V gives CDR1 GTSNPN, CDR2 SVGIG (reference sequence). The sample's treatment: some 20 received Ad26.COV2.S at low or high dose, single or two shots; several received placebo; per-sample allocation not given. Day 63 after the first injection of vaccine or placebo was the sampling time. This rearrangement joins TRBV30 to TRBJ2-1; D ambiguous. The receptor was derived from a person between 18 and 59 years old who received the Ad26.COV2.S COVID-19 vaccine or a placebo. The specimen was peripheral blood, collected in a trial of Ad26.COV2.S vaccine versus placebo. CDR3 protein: CAWNLNRHHNEQFF. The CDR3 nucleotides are TGTGCCTGGAACCTCAACAGACACCACAATGAGCAGTTCTTC.